The 13 T cell receptor beta chains given below trace back to one sample, sequenced in a study of blood T cell repertoires in COVID-19. Produced via immunoSEQ multiplex PCR; TCRdb's table is partial and in-frame only. The data hold 200,000 to 300,000 clones, with approximately 87% observed a single time. The specimen was peripheral blood. Source of these receptors: a woman between 50 and 59 years old with acute or convalescent COVID-19.

The rearrangement links TRBV11-1 to TRBJ2-7; D is undetermined. This CDR3 region has 12 residues. Germline CDR1 is SGHAT and CDR2 is FQDESV (reference sequence). Trimming stripped 6 bases from V and 3 bases from J, with 9 bases between. In nucleotides, the CDR3 is TGTGCCAGCAGTCCCAACAGCTACGAGCAGTACTTC. It specifies CASSPNSYEQYF.

The CDR3 DNA sequence: TGTGCCAGCAGCCCCCAGAGAGGACAGGGCCTCAATCAGCCCCAGCATTTT. Its protein is CASSPQRGQGLNQPQHF. The chain joins TRBV4-2 to TRBJ1-5; 8 bases agree with TRBD1. Germline V gene data show CDR1 as LGHNA and CDR2 as YNFKEQ. This CDR3 spans 17 amino acids. J was trimmed by 3 bases and V by 4 bases; bases with no gene match: 11.

The J gene is TRBJ2-1, the V gene TRBV11-2, with D perhaps matching TRBD2 (6 bases). V was shortened by 5 bases and J by 7 bases, with 18 bases between the two germline ends. CDR1 is SGHAT and CDR2 is FQNNGV in the germline V gene. This CDR3 has 15 residues. For the CDR3, the DNA is TGTGCCAGCAGCGCCTTAGCCGGAGGGACGAATGAGCAGTTCTTC. It is translated as CASSALAGGTNEQFF.

The V and J genes are TRBV19 and TRBJ2-7; TRBD1 matches 11 bases. Trimming cost V 7 bases and J 5 bases; bases outside gene matches: 16. Germline V CDR1 and CDR2: LNHDA, SQIVND (reference sequence). The CDR3 length is 17 residues. CDR3 amino acids: CASTLRWTGGSHHEQYF. CDR3 sequence (DNA): TGTGCCAGTACCCTAAGATGGACAGGGGGCTCTCACCACGAGCAGTACTTC.

The chain uses TRBV6-1 and TRBJ1-5; D may be TRBD1 (6 bases). CDR1 is MNHNS and CDR2 is SASEGT in the germline V gene. This CDR3 is 16 amino acids long. Trimming stripped 2 bases from V and 5 bases from J, with 16 bases between. In nucleotides, the CDR3 is TGTGCCAGCAGTGAAAGGTTCAGGGGAAGGGATCAGCCCCAGCATTTT. Its protein is CASSERFRGRDQPQHF.

This clone was seen once. The rearrangement links TRBV6-5 to TRBJ1-5, with a weak D call TRBD1 (5 bases). The CDR3 sequence is 15 residues long. Deletions cut 9 bases from V and 2 bases from J, with 17 bases between. Germline V CDR1 and CDR2: MNHEY, SVGAGI. The CDR3 is CASALGGYGNQPQHF. CDR3 nucleotides: TGTGCCAGTGCTTTGGGGGGTTATGGCAATCAGCCCCAGCATTTT.

This chain connects TRBV24-1 to TRBJ2-5; 12 nucleotides match TRBD2. This CDR3 has 16 amino acids. J lost 9 bases, V lost 3 bases, and 10 bases had no gene match. Germline loops: CDR1 KGHDR, CDR2 SFDVKD. The CDR3 DNA reads TGTGCCACCAGTGATGCGGCTAGCGGGAGGGCGGTGGCCCAGTACTTC. Amino acids: CATSDAASGRAVAQYF.

V gene TRBV4-2 combines with J gene TRBJ2-4; D remains unclear. V shed 0 bases and J shed 5 bases, with 11 bases lying between them. CDR3 size: 15 residues. Germline lookup yields CDR1 LGHNA and CDR2 YNFKEQ. CDR3 sequence: CASSQEAHSQNIQYF. The CDR3 DNA reads TGTGCCAGCAGCCAAGAGGCGCATAGCCAAAACATTCAGTACTTC.

This chain links TRBV11-2 with TRBJ2-1, with D possibly TRBD1 on 8 matching bases. This CDR3 is 15 amino acids long. Trimming left V 4 bases short and J 15 bases short, with 25 bases between. Looked up from germline, CDR1 is SGHAT and CDR2 is FQNNGV. The CDR3 here is CASSSQGDYRGARFF. CDR3 DNA sequence: TGTGCCAGCAGCTCCCAGGGGGACTACAGGGGGGCGAGGTTCTTC.

This chain links TRBV4-1 with TRBJ1-2; D may be TRBD1 (5 bases). This CDR3 is 15 amino acids long. V lost 0 bases, J lost 4 bases, and 12 bases lay in between. CDR1 and CDR2 from the germline V gene are MGHRA and YSYEKL. The CDR3 here is CASSQDGGRAYGYTF. The CDR3 region has the DNA TGCGCCAGCAGCCAAGATGGGGGGAGGGCCTATGGCTACACCTTC.

The chain carries TRBV2 and TRBJ2-5, with TRBD2 matching 11 bases. The CDR3 spans 18 residues. V lost 8 bases and J lost 4; bases outside the gene matches: 18. From germline, CDR1 is SNHLY and CDR2 FYNNEI. CDR3 nucleotide sequence: TGTGCCAGCTTGCCTCTTGAGATAGCGGGAGGGCCGGGAGAGACCCAGTACTTC. As protein: CASLPLEIAGGPGETQYF.

This rearrangement joins TRBV4-2 to TRBJ2-1; tentative D call: TRBD1 (5 bases). The CDR3 spans 15 residues. The V end lost 0 bases, the J end lost 3 bases, and 9 bases lay between the germline ends. CDR1 and CDR2 (germline): LGHNA, YNFKEQ. The DNA for the CDR3 is TGTGCCAGCAGCCAAGAACTGGACAACTACAATGAGCAGTTCTTC. Its protein product is CASSQELDNYNEQFF.

This rearrangement joins TRBV19 to TRBJ1-5; D gene ambiguous. This CDR3 has 16 residues. V lost 3 bases, J lost 0 bases, and 12 bases lay in between. The germline V gene encodes CDR1 LNHDA and CDR2 SQIVND (reference sequence). CDR3 nucleotides: TGTGCCAGTAGTATCTTGGGAGCATATAGCAATCAGCCCCAGCATTTT. Its protein is CASSILGAYSNQPQHF.